A selection of T cell receptor beta chains follows, all from one sample in a study of blood T cell repertoires in COVID-19. The data were produced by immunoSEQ multiplex PCR, yet TCRdb's version contains in-frame clones alone and is incomplete. The data show 200,000 to 250,000 clones, with 83% seen just once and about 7.4% held by the top ten. Sequencing was done on a sample of peripheral blood. The receptor source for this set is a woman in her 50s with acute or convalescent COVID-19. Both conserved end residues are part of each CDR3. Fields, in order: J gene, D gene, V gene, clone size, CDR3 protein, CDR3 DNA. The D gene is left open where the match is weak. Clone size is not always given. Where it is, it says once, few, many or a class for expanded clones.

>TRBJ2-2|TRBD2|TRBV30|-
CAWERGGGTGELFF
TGTGCCTGGGAACGGGGGGGCGGCACCGGGGAGCTGTTTTTT
>TRBJ2-1|TRBD2|TRBV7-9|-
CASSSISGGWYNEQFF
TGTGCCAGCAGCTCCATTTCGGGAGGGTGGTACAATGAGCAGTTCTTC
>TRBJ1-5|-|TRBV30|-
CAWSVGGWPGDSNQPQHF
TGTGCCTGGAGTGTAGGTGGGTGGCCAGGGGATAGCAATCAGCCCCAGCATTTT
>TRBJ2-7|-|TRBV2|once
CASRRGSGDAYEQYF
TGTGCCAGCAGGAGGGGGAGCGGCGACGCCTACGAGCAGTACTTC
>TRBJ2-1|TRBD2|TRBV9|-
CASSVVASGGTYNEQFF
TGTGCCAGCAGCGTAGTAGCTAGCGGGGGGACTTACAATGAGCAGTTCTTC
>TRBJ1-2|TRBD1|TRBV5-1|few
CASRMTGDGYTF
TGCGCCAGCAGGATGACAGGGGATGGCTACACCTTC
>TRBJ1-2|-|TRBV5-6|few
CASSLNMEGANYGYTF
TGTGCCAGCAGCTTGAATATGGAGGGAGCTAACTATGGCTACACCTTC
>TRBJ1-6|-|TRBV18|-
CASSPQEASSSPLHF
TGTGCCAGCTCACCCCAAGAGGCTTCTAGTTCACCCCTCCACTTT
>TRBJ1-2|TRBD1|TRBV28|-
CASSPVPDRDGYTF
TGTGCCAGCAGTCCCGTACCGGACAGGGACGGCTACACCTTC
>TRBJ1-1|TRBD1|TRBV6-5|-
CASKSGWTGTEAFF
TGTGCCAGCAAATCGGGTTGGACAGGGACCGAAGCTTTCTTT
>TRBJ2-1|-|TRBV3-1/TRBV3-2|-
CASSQTGVLNEQFF
TGTGCCAGCAGCCAAACGGGAGTCCTCAATGAGCAGTTCTTC
>TRBJ1-2|-|TRBV5-4|few
CASSRTEAGYGYTF
TGTGCCAGCAGTCGGACGGAGGCGGGCTATGGCTACACCTTC
>TRBJ2-7|-|TRBV6-2/TRBV6-3|-
CASSQTTTYEQYF
TGTGCCAGCAGCCAGACGACTACCTACGAGCAGTACTTC
>TRBJ1-6|TRBD1|TRBV18|-
CASSPGSPGDSNSPLHF
TGTGCCAGCTCACCTGGCTCCCCGGGGGACAGCAATTCACCCCTCCACTTT
>TRBJ2-7|TRBD1|TRBV27|-
CASRYGTAYEQYF
TGTGCCAGCAGATACGGGACAGCCTACGAGCAGTACTTC
>TRBJ1-4|-|TRBV7-5|-
CVRSWTSDKRFF
TGTGTCAGAAGTTGGACCTCGGACAAGAGGTTTTTT
>TRBJ1-4|TRBD1|TRBV7-9|-
CASSRFRDRNEKLFF
TGTGCCAGCAGCCGATTCCGGGACAGGAACGAAAAACTGTTTTTT
>TRBJ2-7|-|TRBV4-1|-
CASSQEGVYEQYF
TGCGCCAGCAGCCAAGAAGGGGTCTACGAGCAGTACTTC
>TRBJ2-2|-|TRBV10-3|few
CAISDQGILFF
TGTGCCATCAGTGATCAGGGGATACTGTTTTTT
>TRBJ2-2|TRBD2|TRBV28|-
CASSLLTSGYTGELFF
TGTGCCAGCAGTTTATTGACTAGCGGATACACCGGGGAGCTGTTTTTT
>TRBJ2-5|TRBD1|TRBV24-1|-
CATSEARGIETQYF
TGTGCCACCAGTGAGGCCAGGGGGATAGAGACCCAGTACTTC
>TRBJ2-1|TRBD2|TRBV12-5|-
CASAILAGGSNEQFF
TGTGCTAGTGCCATACTAGCGGGGGGTTCCAATGAGCAGTTCTTC
>TRBJ2-1|TRBD2|TRBV5-4|-
CASSFGTSINEQFF
TGTGCCAGCAGCTTCGGGACTAGCATCAATGAGCAGTTCTTC
>TRBJ2-5|-|TRBV5-1|-
CASSLGTGGQKETQYF
TGCGCCAGCAGCTTGGGAACTGGCGGACAGAAAGAGACCCAGTACTTC
>TRBJ2-7|-|TRBV7-8|-
CASSLLNSPSHEQYF
TGTGCCAGCAGCTTATTGAACAGTCCCTCCCACGAGCAGTACTTC
>TRBJ2-7|TRBD2|TRBV28|-
CASSLKLAGDRAVDF
TGTGCCAGCAGTTTAAAGCTAGCGGGGGATCGAGCAGTGGACTTC
>TRBJ2-1|TRBD2|TRBV2|once
CASTSRLAGDPSSYNEQFF
TGTGCCAGCACTTCGAGACTAGCGGGGGATCCTAGCTCCTACAATGAGCAGTTCTTC
>TRBJ2-1|TRBD2|TRBV5-1|-
CASSALAGGPDEQFF
TGCGCCAGCAGCGCTCTAGCGGGAGGGCCCGATGAGCAGTTCTTC
>TRBJ2-3|TRBD1|TRBV12-5|-
CASGLHRGEQYF
TGTGCTAGTGGGCTCCACAGGGGAGAGCAGTATTTT
>TRBJ2-7|-|TRBV12-3/TRBV12-4|once
CASSLRSEQYF
TGTGCCAGCAGTTTACGGAGCGAGCAGTACTTC
>TRBJ2-7|-|TRBV6-2/TRBV6-3|-
CASSSLRAGSYEQYF
TGTGCCAGCAGTTCCCTTCGGGCGGGGTCCTACGAGCAGTACTTC
>TRBJ1-2|TRBD1|TRBV28|-
CASSFGRQGVDGYTF
TGTGCCAGCAGTTTCGGTCGACAGGGCGTGGATGGCTACACCTTC
>TRBJ1-1|-|TRBV19|-
CATRAQGEATEAFF
TGTGCCACCCGAGCCCAAGGAGAGGCCACTGAAGCTTTCTTT